The table lists the clone carrying this TCR beta chain with a few counts. Its antigen is undetermined. V lost 2 bases, J lost 8 bases, and 8 bases stayed unmatched. Germline CDR1 and CDR2: LGHNA and YNFKEQ. The CDR3 contains 16 residues. Broader study findings: Greatest tumor Treg TCR overlap was with tumor naive CD4+ cells. The larger cohort examined one V-J beta rearrangement, not whole repertoires.

Purified naive CD4+ T cells were depleted of CD25+ Tregs. Semi-nested PCR with Nested Universal Primer A followed constant-region reverse priming of full-length variable regions. A single record per CDR3 protein comes from TCRdb applying MiXCR to the 5' RACE reads. This repertoire shows some 31,000 distinct CDR3 sequences, about a quarter found once; its top ten account for about 3.9%. Sequenced material: naive CD4+ T cells sorted from a lymph node. Subset specified: naive CD4+ T cells, CD4+CD45RA+CD25-. This chain joins TRBV4-2 and TRBJ2-1, with 11 bases identical to TRBD2. The TCR comes from a female donor with breast cancer. The CDR3 sequence is CASSQLITSGSDEQFF. CDR3 in DNA: TGTGCCAGCAGCCAACTTATTACTAGCGGGAGTGATGAGCAGTTCTTC.